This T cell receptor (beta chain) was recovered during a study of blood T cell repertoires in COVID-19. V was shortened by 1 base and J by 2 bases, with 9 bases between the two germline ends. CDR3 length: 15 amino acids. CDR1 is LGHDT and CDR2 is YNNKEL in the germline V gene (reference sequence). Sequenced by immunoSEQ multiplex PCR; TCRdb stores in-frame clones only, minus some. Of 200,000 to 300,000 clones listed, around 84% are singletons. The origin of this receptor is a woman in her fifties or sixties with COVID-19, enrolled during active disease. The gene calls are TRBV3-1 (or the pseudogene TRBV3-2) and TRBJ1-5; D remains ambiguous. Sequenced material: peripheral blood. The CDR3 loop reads CASSQGAQGNQPQHF. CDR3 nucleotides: TGTGCCAGCAGCCAAGGGGCTCAGGGCAATCAGCCCCAGCATTTT.